This is a list of T cell receptor beta chains from one sample in a study of blood T cell repertoires in COVID-19. Only in-frame clones appear in the TCRdb table, and some are missing; sequencing was by immunoSEQ multiplex PCR. Seen here are 100,000 to 150,000 clones, around four fifths observed once, and the top ten hold about a tenth. Sequencing was done on a sample of peripheral blood. The receptors come from a middle-aged man with active or convalescent COVID-19. CDR3s include the opening cysteine and the closing phenylalanine or tryptophan. Fields, in order: J gene, D gene, clone size, V gene, CDR3 DNA, CDR3 protein. A D gene is named only where the DNA matches it firmly. Clone size is given for some rows only: seen once, a few or many times, or a class if the clone is expanded.

>TRBJ2-3|NA|NA|TRBV7-2
TGTGCCAGCAGCGTCCCCGGCGGCGGCACAGATACGCAGTATTTT
CASSVPGGGTDTQYF
>TRBJ1-3|NA|NA|TRBV15
TGTGCCACCAGCAGAGGTGGAGTGGAACACACCATATATTTT
CATSRGGVEHTIYF
>TRBJ2-7|TRBD1|many|TRBV5-1
TGCGCCAGCAGCTTGGGAAGGGGGCCCTACGAGCAGTACTTC
CASSLGRGPYEQYF
>TRBJ1-1|NA|NA|TRBV7-2
TGTGCCAGCAGCTTGGGGGGTCTCACTGAAGCTTTCTTT
CASSLGGLTEAFF
>TRBJ2-2|TRBD2|NA|TRBV7-2
TGTGCCAGCACTATTCTAGCGGGGGCCACGAACACCGGGGAGCTGTTTTTT
CASTILAGATNTGELFF
>TRBJ2-1|TRBD2|few|TRBV19
TGTGCCTCTAACGCCGATGGACTAGCGGGGTTCTCCTACAATGAGCAGTTCTTC
CASNADGLAGFSYNEQFF
>TRBJ1-1|NA|NA|TRBV20-1
TGCAGTGCTAGTCAAGGGGGGGCTGGGAACACTGAAGCTTTCTTT
CSASQGGAGNTEAFF
>TRBJ1-1|NA|once|TRBV5-1
TGCGCCAGCAGCCTCGGGTCGAATAAACCGGACACTGAAGCTTTCTTT
CASSLGSNKPDTEAFF
>TRBJ2-1|NA|NA|TRBV3-1/TRBV3-2
TGTGCCAGCAGCCAGGATCGAGGGCCCTCCTACAATGAGCAGTTCTTC
CASSQDRGPSYNEQFF
>TRBJ2-3|TRBD2|NA|TRBV5-1
TGCGCCAGCAGCTTGGGTGTAGCGGGGGGGCAAAATACGCAGTATTTT
CASSLGVAGGQNTQYF
>TRBJ2-3|TRBD2|NA|TRBV5-6
TGTGCCAGCAGCCCCGGGACTAGCGGACCCACAGATACGCAGTATTTT
CASSPGTSGPTDTQYF
>TRBJ2-7|NA|NA|TRBV6-2/TRBV6-3
TGTGCCAGCAGTTACATGGGACTTCCCTCCTACGAGCAGTACTTC
CASSYMGLPSYEQYF
>TRBJ2-2|NA|once|TRBV6-5
TGTGCCAGCAGTTACCAGGGGGGTGCGAACACCGGGGAGCTGTTTTTT
CASSYQGGANTGELFF
>TRBJ2-7|NA|NA|TRBV10-1
TGCGCCAGCAGTGAGAGTACACGACCGGGAACCTTCTACGAGCAGTACTTC
CASSESTRPGTFYEQYF
>TRBJ1-1|NA|NA|TRBV7-9
TGTGCCAGCGTTTCTAGACGGCAGCTGAACACTGAAGCTTTCTTT
CASVSRRQLNTEAFF
>TRBJ1-1|TRBD1|NA|TRBV6-6
TGTGCCAGCAGACAGGGGGCTTGGACTGAAGCTTTCTTT
CASRQGAWTEAFF
>TRBJ1-2|NA|once|TRBV19
TGTGCCAGTAGCACCCCGGGAACCCCATGGAGCTATGGCTACACCTTC
CASSTPGTPWSYGYTF
>TRBJ2-7|TRBD1|once|TRBV4-3
TGCGCCAGCAGCCAAGAGGACAGGGGGCTTGAGCAGTACTTC
CASSQEDRGLEQYF
>TRBJ1-2|TRBD1|once|TRBV6-5
TGTGCCAGCAGGGGGACAGGGTATGATGGCTACACCTTC
CASRGTGYDGYTF
>TRBJ2-5|NA|NA|TRBV3-1/TRBV3-2
TGTGCCAGCAGCCAAGGGGCAGTCCAAGAGACCCAGTACTTC
CASSQGAVQETQYF
>TRBJ1-6|TRBD1|NA|TRBV3-1/TRBV3-2
TGTGCCAGCAGCCAAGATCTAAACAGGGGGCGCACCTATAATTCACCCCTCCACTTT
CASSQDLNRGRTYNSPLHF
>TRBJ2-1|TRBD1|NA|TRBV11-2
TGTGCCAGCAGCTTCTCGGACAGGGGAGGCAATGAGCAGTTCTTC
CASSFSDRGGNEQFF
>TRBJ1-6|NA|NA|TRBV9
TGTGCCAGCAGCGGACCAGGGTATAATTCACCCCTCCACTTT
CASSGPGYNSPLHF
>TRBJ2-7|TRBD1|few|TRBV4-2
TGTGCCAGCAGCCGCGACAGGGAAGCCTACGAGCAGTACTTC
CASSRDREAYEQYF
>TRBJ1-5|TRBD1|NA|TRBV6-2/TRBV6-3
TGTGCCAGCAGTTCGACAGGGGGCGGGAAGGGCAATCAGCCCCAGCATTTT
CASSSTGGGKGNQPQHF
>TRBJ2-2|NA|once|TRBV10-3
TGTGCCATCGCCGGGACTAACACCGGGGAGCTGTTTTTT
CAIAGTNTGELFF
>TRBJ2-1|TRBD1|once|TRBV4-1
TGCGCCAGCGGAGAGCCGGGACAGGGGGCAGGTGAGCAGTTCTTC
CASGEPGQGAGEQFF
>TRBJ1-3|NA|NA|TRBV4-2
TGTGCCAGCAGCCAAGCCACCACTAACTCTGGAAACACCATATATTTT
CASSQATTNSGNTIYF
>TRBJ2-7|TRBD1|NA|TRBV7-9
TGTGCCAGCAGCCCCACGGGGACAGGGATTTACGAGCAGTACTTC
CASSPTGTGIYEQYF
>TRBJ1-1|NA|NA|TRBV5-1
TGCGCCAGCAGACCGGGCGTTACAGGGACGAACACTGAAGCTTTCTTT
CASRPGVTGTNTEAFF
>TRBJ2-3|TRBD1|NA|TRBV5-1
TGCGCCAGCAGCTGGATCGGGACAGGCACAGATACGCAGTATTTT
CASSWIGTGTDTQYF
>TRBJ2-2|NA|NA|TRBV7-3
TGTGCCAGCAGCTTAAGGCCTCTGGAGGGCGCCGGGGAGCTGTTTTTT
CASSLRPLEGAGELFF
>TRBJ2-7|NA|NA|TRBV30
TGTGCCTGGAGTCCCCAGCGGCCCTACGAGCAGTACTTC
CAWSPQRPYEQYF
>TRBJ2-7|NA|NA|TRBV7-2
TGTGCCAGCAGCTTAGGGGGTGTCGGCGGGGAGCAGTACTTC
CASSLGGVGGEQYF
>TRBJ1-2|TRBD1|once|TRBV5-1
TGCGCCAGCAGCTTGCCCGAGACAGGGGGTAAGGGCTACACCTTC
CASSLPETGGKGYTF
>TRBJ1-4|TRBD1|NA|TRBV5-4
TGTGCCAGCACCGCGAGACAGGGTAGAAGCACTAATGAAAAACTGTTTTTT
CASTARQGRSTNEKLFF
>TRBJ2-1|TRBD2|NA|TRBV19
TGTGCCAGTACCCGAGGGGGACTAGTCAATGAGCAGTTCTTC
CASTRGGLVNEQFF
>TRBJ2-7|TRBD1|NA|TRBV6-5
TGTGCCAGCAGCGATCCGGGACAGGATTTCAACGAGCAGTACTTC
CASSDPGQDFNEQYF
>TRBJ1-1|TRBD1|NA|TRBV7-9
TGTGCCAGCAGCTTAGAGGGGGCCGGCACTGAAGCTTTCTTT
CASSLEGAGTEAFF